A single sample gave rise to the 2 T cell receptor beta chains below, sequenced in a study of T cell repertoires in cytomegalovirus infection. These receptors lack a known antigen. TCRdb called the reads again in MiXCR, with one record for every CDR3 protein. Among roughly 730,000 distinct CDR3 sequences listed, around 32% were seen once. Here the sequenced sample was cultured PBMCs, taken from culture after CMV antigen stimulation. The receptors were sampled from a human donor in good health (CMV status not recorded). Some clones in this sample may be carry-over from other donors' samples.

This clonotype was detected a few times. The chain employs TRBV12-3 or TRBV12-4 and TRBJ1-1, with D possibly being TRBD1 (5 bases). V shed 6 bases and J shed 1 base, with 9 bases lying between them. The CDR3 has 13 residues. The DNA for the CDR3 is TGTGCCAGCAGGAGACAGAAGAACACTGAAGCTTTCTTT. Protein sequence: CASRRQKNTEAFF.

The rearrangement joins TRBV27 to TRBJ2-3; D not resolved. The CDR3 spans 12 residues. From germline, CDR1 is MNHEY and CDR2 SMNVEV (reference sequence). Trimming removed 8 bases at V and 7 bases at J, with 13 bases between. CDR3 protein: CASAERPHTQYF. Written as DNA, the CDR3 is TGTGCCAGCGCCGAACGACCCCATACGCAGTATTTT.